The 10 T cell receptor beta chains listed next were all sequenced from one sample in a study of T cell responses to AZD1222 COVID-19 vaccine. Measured with immunoSEQ multiplex PCR; TCRdb has only the in-frame clones, and not every one. The sample records about 73,000 clones, about 91% being singletons. Specimen: peripheral blood, collected 28 days after the second AZD1222 dose. These TCRs come from an adult who received the AZD1222 COVID-19 vaccine.

CDR3 bases: TGTGCCAGCACTTCGCCGGGACAGGGGGCAAACGAGCAGTACTTC. As protein: CASTSPGQGANEQYF. V is TRBV2 and J is TRBJ2-7, with TRBD1 matching over 12 bases. Germline CDR1 and CDR2: SNHLY and FYNNEI. With V trimmed by 7 bases and J by 5 bases, 9 bases remained unmatched. The CDR3 runs to 15 residues. The full variable domain, its missing parts supplied by reference TRBV2 and TRBJ2-7, is EPEVTQTPSHQVTQMGQEVILRCVPISNHLYFYWYRQILGQKVEFLVSFYNNEISEKSEIFDDQFSVERPDGSNFTLKIRSTKLEDSAMYFCASTSPGQGANEQYFGPGTRLTVT.

The chain is built from TRBV2 and TRBJ1-2; weak D call: TRBD1 (5 bases). The CDR3 has 14 amino acids. Between the trimmed V and J ends, which lost 7 bases and 1 base, there was a span of 13 bases. Germline CDR1 and CDR2: SNHLY and FYNNEI. The CDR3: CASKETENNYGYTF. CDR3 in DNA: TGTGCCAGCAAAGAGACAGAGAATAACTATGGCTACACCTTC.

The chain recombines TRBV28 with TRBJ2-1; tentative D call: TRBD2 (5 bases). Germline CDR1 MDHEN, CDR2 SYDVKM. There are 14 residues in the CDR3. Trimming left V 6 bases short and J 4 bases short, with 13 bases between. CDR3 protein: CASSRGGPYNEQFF. The CDR3 bases are TGTGCCAGCAGCCGTGGAGGACCGTACAATGAGCAGTTCTTC.

The chain employs TRBV5-4 and TRBJ2-7; perhaps D is TRBD1 or TRBD2 (5 bases each). The CDR3 covers 13 residues. CDR1 is SGHNT and CDR2 is YYREEE in the germline V gene (reference sequence). Between the trimmed V and J ends, which lost 1 base and 6 bases, there was a span of 11 bases. CDR3 nucleotide sequence: TGTGCCAGCAGCTTGCCCGGGACCGGCGAGCAGTACGTC. Protein sequence: CASSLPGTGEQYV.

This clone has a single count. The chain joins TRBV6-2 or TRBV6-3 to TRBJ2-3, with 10 bases identical to TRBD2. After removal of 0 bases from V and 2 bases from J, the junction contained 5 bases not matched to a gene. This CDR3 has 17 residues. Per germline, CDR1 MNHEY and CDR2 SVGEGT. CDR3 nucleotides: TGTGCCAGCAGTTACTCGATTCTAGCGGGGGACACAGATACGCAGTATTTT. Protein sequence: CASSYSILAGDTDTQYF.

This chain links TRBV19 with TRBJ2-2; unclear D gene. V was pared by 5 bases and J by 1 base, with 8 bases between. Germline CDR1 is LNHDA and CDR2 is SQIVND (reference sequence). CDR3 size: 14 residues. The CDR3 nucleotides read TGTGCCAGTAGTCGGCAAAGGAACACCGGGGAGCTGTTTTTT. Its protein product is CASSRQRNTGELFF.

The gene calls are TRBV20-1 and TRBJ2-7; the D is unclear. This CDR3 contains 9 residues. Between the trimmed V and J ends, which lost 5 bases and 4 bases, there was a span of 3 bases. The V gene's germline CDR1 is DFQATT and CDR2 SNEGSKA (reference sequence). CDR3 in DNA: TGCAGTGCTGGTTACGAGCAGTACTTC. Translation gives CSAGYEQYF.

The chain carries TRBV3-1 (or the pseudogene TRBV3-2) and TRBJ2-7, with D possibly being TRBD1 (5 bases). The germline V gene encodes CDR1 LGHDT and CDR2 YNNKEL (reference sequence). The CDR3 has 14 amino acids. V gave up 2 bases and J gave up 1 base, with 9 bases separating them. The CDR3 DNA is TGTGCCAGCAGCCAAAATGCAGGGTCCTACGAGCAGTACTTC. This sequence encodes CASSQNAGSYEQYF.

This rearrangement joins TRBV19 to TRBJ2-5; 9 bases are shared with TRBD1. CDR1 and CDR2 from the germline V gene are LNHDA and SQIVND (reference sequence). The CDR3 extends over 15 amino acids. V trimming: 1 base; J trimming: 5 bases; junction bases outside the gene matches: 5. This CDR3 is CASSIGDRAFETQYF. The CDR3 DNA reads as TGTGCCAGTAGTATAGGGGACAGGGCCTTTGAGACCCAGTACTTC. Combining the CDR3 with reference TRBV19 and TRBJ2-5 gives the whole variable domain DGGITQSPKYLFRKEGQNVTLSCEQNLNHDAMYWYRQDPGQGLRLIYYSQIVNDFQKGDIAEGYSVSREKKESFPLTVTSAQKNPTAFYLCASSIGDRAFETQYFGPGTRLLVL.

CDR3 protein: CASSYSLSYEQYF. In nucleotides, the CDR3 is TGTGCCAGCAGTTACTCCCTAAGCTACGAGCAGTACTTC. V and J are TRBV6-6 and TRBJ2-7; D gene ambiguous. CDR1 is MNHNY and CDR2 is SVGAGI in the germline V gene (reference sequence). This CDR3 has 13 residues. V was shortened by 0 bases and J by 3 bases, with 6 bases between the two germline ends.